The sequence of this T cell receptor (beta chain) was determined in a study of blood T cell repertoires in COVID-19. Study as a whole: Samples representing acute and convalescent COVID-19 were sourced from the United States, Italy and Spain. In each case, the material was cDNA or gDNA derived from T cells, B-cell-depleted T cells, or PBMCs.

The CDR3 totals 14 residues. Looked up from germline, CDR1 is MNHNS and CDR2 is SASEGT. V was clipped by 1 base and J by 6 bases; unmatched bases: 3. Sequenced by immunoSEQ multiplex PCR; TCRdb stores in-frame clones only, minus some. The table records roughly 300,000 clones, 90% of them present only once. This chain uses TRBV6-1 with TRBJ1-5, with 7 bases aligning to TRBD1. The clonotype originates from a woman in her 30s with COVID-19, enrolled during active disease. Source material: peripheral blood. Here the CDR3 DNA reads TGTGCCAGCAGTGAAGGGCAGGGGGGTCAGCCCCAGCATTTT. Residues: CASSEGQGGQPQHF.